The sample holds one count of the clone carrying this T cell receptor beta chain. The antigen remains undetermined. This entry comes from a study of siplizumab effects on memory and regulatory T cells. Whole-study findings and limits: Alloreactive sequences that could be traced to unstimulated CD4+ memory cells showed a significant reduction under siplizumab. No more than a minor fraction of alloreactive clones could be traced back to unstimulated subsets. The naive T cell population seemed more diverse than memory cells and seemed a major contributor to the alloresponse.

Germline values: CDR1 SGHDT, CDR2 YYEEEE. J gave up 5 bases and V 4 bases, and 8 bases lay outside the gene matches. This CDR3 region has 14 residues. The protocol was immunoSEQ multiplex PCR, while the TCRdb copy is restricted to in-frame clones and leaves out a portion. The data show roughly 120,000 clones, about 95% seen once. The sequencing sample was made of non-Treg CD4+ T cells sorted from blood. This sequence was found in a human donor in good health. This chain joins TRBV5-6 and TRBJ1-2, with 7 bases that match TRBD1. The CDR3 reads CASSRQGDRYGYTF. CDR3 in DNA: TGTGCCAGCAGCCGGCAGGGGGACCGGTATGGCTACACCTTC.